This TCR beta chain was recorded in a study of cytomegalovirus exposure and HLA in healthy donors. Both 60 Vbeta primers and 13 Jbeta primers went into the PCR. Assay used: immunoSEQ multiplex PCR; TCRdb lists only in-frame clones, some missing. This sample has roughly 200,000 clones, with 85% found just once. The germline CDR1 and CDR2 sequences are MDHEN and SYDVKM. CDR3 length: 19 residues. Trimming removed 4 bases from V and 6 bases from J; junction bases left unmatched: 20. The sequence was collected from a woman aged 50 to 60 in good health and CMV-seronegative. The chain links TRBV28 to TRBJ2-2; 7 bases map to TRBD1. The source material was PBMCs. The CDR3 loop is CASSSTGLTIKAGPGELFF. The CDR3 DNA follows: TGTGCCAGCAGTTCGACAGGGCTAACAATTAAGGCAGGCCCCGGGGAGCTGTTTTTT.